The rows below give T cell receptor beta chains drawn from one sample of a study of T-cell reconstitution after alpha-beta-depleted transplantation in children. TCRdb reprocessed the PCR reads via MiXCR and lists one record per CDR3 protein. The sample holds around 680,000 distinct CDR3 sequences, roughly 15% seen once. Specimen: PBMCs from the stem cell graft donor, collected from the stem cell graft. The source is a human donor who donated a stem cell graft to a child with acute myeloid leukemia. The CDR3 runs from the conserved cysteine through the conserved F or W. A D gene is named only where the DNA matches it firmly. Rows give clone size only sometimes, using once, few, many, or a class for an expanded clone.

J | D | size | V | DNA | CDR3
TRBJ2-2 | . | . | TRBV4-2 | TGTGCCAGCTCAAAGGGGGGAGGAACCGGGGAGCTGTTTTTT | CASSKGGGTGELFF
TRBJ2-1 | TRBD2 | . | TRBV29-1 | TGCAGCGTTGATCAAACTGGGGGGGAATGGGGCAATGAGCAGTTCTTC | CSVDQTGGEWGNEQFF
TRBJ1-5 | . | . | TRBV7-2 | TGTGCCAGCAGCTTACATCCGGGGGTTTTTAATCAGCCCCAGCATTTT | CASSLHPGVFNQPQHF
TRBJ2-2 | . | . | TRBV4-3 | TGCGCCAGCAGCCACAAGATGGGGGCGAGCACCGGGGAGCTGTTTTTT | CASSHKMGASTGELFF
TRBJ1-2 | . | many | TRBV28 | TGTGCCAGCAGCTTCGGGGGTGGTGACTATGGCTACACCTTC | CASSFGGGDYGYTF
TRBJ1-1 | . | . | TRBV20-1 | TGCAGTGCTTACAAGGGGGACACTGAAGCTTTCTTT | CSAYKGDTEAFF
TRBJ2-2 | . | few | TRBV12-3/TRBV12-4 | TGTGCCAGCAGTTCCCCGAGGGACATGGATTCTTTGGGGCTGTTTTTT | CASSSPRDMDSLGLFF
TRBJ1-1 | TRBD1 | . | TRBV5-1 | TGCGCCAGCAGTGTGGGACAGGAAGCTTTCTTT | CASSVGQEAFF
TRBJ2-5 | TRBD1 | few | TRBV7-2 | TGTGCCAGCAGCTTTGCGGGACAGGGGTGGGAGACCCAGTACTTC | CASSFAGQGWETQYF
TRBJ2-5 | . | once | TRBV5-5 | TGTGCCAGCAGCCCGGAAGAACAGGGAGGGAGTGGAGAGACCCAGTACTTC | CASSPEEQGGSGETQYF